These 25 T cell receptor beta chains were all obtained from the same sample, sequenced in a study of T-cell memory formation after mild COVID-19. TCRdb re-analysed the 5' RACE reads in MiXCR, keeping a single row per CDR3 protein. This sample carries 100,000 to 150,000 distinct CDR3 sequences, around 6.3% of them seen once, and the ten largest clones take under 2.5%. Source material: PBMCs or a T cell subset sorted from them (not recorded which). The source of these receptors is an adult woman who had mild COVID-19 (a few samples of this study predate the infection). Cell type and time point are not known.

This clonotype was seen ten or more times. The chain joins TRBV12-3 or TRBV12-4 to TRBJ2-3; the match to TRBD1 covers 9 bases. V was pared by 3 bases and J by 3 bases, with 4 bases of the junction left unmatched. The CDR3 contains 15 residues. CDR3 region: CASSFYRGLTDTQYF. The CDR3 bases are TGTGCCAGCAGTTTCTACAGGGGGCTAACAGATACGCAGTATTTT.

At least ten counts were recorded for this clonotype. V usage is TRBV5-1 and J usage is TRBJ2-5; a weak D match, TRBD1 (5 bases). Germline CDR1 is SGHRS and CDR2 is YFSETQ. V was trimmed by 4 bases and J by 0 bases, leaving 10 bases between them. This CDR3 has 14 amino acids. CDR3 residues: CASSGTGYQETQYF. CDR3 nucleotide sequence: TGCGCCAGCAGCGGAACAGGATACCAAGAGACCCAGTACTTC.

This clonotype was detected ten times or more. CDR3 sequence: CAWSAWTGSPGELFF. The CDR3 DNA reads as TGTGCCTGGAGTGCGTGGACAGGGTCCCCCGGGGAGCTGTTTTTT. The V gene is TRBV30, the J gene TRBJ2-2; 8 bases match TRBD1. The CDR3 length is 15 residues. CDR1 and CDR2 from the germline V gene are GTSNPN and SVGIG (reference sequence). The junction had 7 bases not matched to a gene; V was cut back by 1 base and J by 6 bases.

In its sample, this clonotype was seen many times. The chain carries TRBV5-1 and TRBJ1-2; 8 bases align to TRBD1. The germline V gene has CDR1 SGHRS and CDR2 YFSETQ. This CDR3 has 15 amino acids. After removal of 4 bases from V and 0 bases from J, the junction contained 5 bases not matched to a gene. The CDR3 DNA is TGCGCCAGCAGCATTGGGACAGGACCTAACTATGGCTACACCTTC. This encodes CASSIGTGPNYGYTF. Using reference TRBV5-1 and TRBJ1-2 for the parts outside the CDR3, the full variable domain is KAGVTQTPRYLIKTRGQQVTLSCSPISGHRSVSWYQQTPGQGLQFLFEYFSETQRNKGNFPGRFSGRQFSNSRSEMNVSTLELGDSALYLCASSIGTGPNYGYTFGSGTRLTVV.

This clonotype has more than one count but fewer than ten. The CDR3 sequence is CASSKGGTANEKLFF. Written as DNA, the CDR3 is TGTGCCAGTAGTAAAGGTGGGACAGCTAATGAAAAACTGTTTTTT. J is TRBJ1-4 and V is TRBV19; TRBD1 aligns across 7 bases. Germline lookup yields CDR1 LNHDA and CDR2 SQIVND (reference sequence). The CDR3 is made up of 15 amino acids. After removal of 4 bases from V and 3 bases from J, the junction contained 5 bases not matched to a gene.

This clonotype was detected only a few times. As DNA, the CDR3 is TGTGCCACCAGTGATCGACAGGGGGCCAAAAACATTCAGTACTTC. Amino acids: CATSDRQGAKNIQYF. The V and J genes are TRBV24-1 and TRBJ2-4, with TRBD1 matching over 8 bases. The CDR3 is 15 residues long. V gave up 3 bases and J gave up 1 base; unmatched junction bases: 1. The germline V gene encodes CDR1 KGHDR and CDR2 SFDVKD.

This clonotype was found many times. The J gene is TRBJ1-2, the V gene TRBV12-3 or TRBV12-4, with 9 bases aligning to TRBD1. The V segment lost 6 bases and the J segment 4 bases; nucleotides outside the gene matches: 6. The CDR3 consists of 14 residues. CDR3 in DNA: TGTGCCAGCAGCGCCGGGACAGGGACCTATGGCTACACCTTC. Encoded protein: CASSAGTGTYGYTF.

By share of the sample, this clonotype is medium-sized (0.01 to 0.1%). The CDR3 spells CASSLADRKETQYF. CDR3 nucleotides: TGTGCCAGCAGTTTAGCGGACAGGAAAGAGACCCAGTACTTC. V is TRBV12-3 or TRBV12-4 and J is TRBJ2-5; 7 positions agree with TRBD1. The CDR3 has 14 amino acids. With V trimmed by 0 bases and J by 3 bases, 1 base remained unmatched.

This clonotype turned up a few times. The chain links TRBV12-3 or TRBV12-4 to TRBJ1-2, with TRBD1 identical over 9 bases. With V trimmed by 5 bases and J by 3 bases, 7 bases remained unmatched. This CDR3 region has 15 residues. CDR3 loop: CASSVGQGTYYGYTF. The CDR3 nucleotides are TGTGCCAGCAGTGTGGGACAGGGTACTTACTATGGCTACACCTTC.

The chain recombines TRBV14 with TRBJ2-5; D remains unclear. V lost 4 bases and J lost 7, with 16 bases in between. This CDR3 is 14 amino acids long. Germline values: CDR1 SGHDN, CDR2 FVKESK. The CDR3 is CASSPHFNPTTQYF. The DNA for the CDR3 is TGTGCCAGCAGCCCCCACTTCAATCCGACGACCCAGTACTTC.

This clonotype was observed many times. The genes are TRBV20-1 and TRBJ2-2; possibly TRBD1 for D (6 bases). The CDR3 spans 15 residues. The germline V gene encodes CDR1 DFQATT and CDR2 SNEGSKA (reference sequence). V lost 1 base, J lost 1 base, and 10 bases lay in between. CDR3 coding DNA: TGCAGTGCTAGAGTGGGGACACTGAACACCGGGGAGCTGTTTTTT. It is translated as CSARVGTLNTGELFF.

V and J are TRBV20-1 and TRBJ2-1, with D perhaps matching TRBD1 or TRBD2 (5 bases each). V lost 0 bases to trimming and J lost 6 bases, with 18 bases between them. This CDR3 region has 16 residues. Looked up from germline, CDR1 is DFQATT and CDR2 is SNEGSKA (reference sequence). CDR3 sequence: CSARDGAKGLSNEQFF. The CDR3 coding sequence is TGCAGTGCTAGAGACGGGGCGAAAGGGCTATCCAATGAGCAGTTCTTC.

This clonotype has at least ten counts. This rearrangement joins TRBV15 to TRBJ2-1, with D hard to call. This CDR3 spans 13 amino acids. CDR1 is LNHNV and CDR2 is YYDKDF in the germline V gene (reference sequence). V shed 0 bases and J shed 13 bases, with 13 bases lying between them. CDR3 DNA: TGTGCCACCAGCAGAGAGGCCACTGGGCGTCAGTTCTTC. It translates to CATSREATGRQFF.

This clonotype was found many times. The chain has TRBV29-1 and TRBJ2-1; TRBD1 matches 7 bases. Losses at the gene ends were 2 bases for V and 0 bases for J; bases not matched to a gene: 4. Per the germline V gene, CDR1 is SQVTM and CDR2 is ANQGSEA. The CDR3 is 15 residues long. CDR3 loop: CSVEMGQLSYNEQFF. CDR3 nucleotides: TGCAGCGTTGAAATGGGACAGCTCTCCTACAATGAGCAGTTCTTC.

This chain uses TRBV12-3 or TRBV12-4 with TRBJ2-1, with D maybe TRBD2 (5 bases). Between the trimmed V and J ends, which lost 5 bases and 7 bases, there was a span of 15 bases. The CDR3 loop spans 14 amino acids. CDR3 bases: TGTGCCAGCAGTGGAGCGGAGAAAAGAAATGAGCAGTTCTTC. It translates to CASSGAEKRNEQFF.

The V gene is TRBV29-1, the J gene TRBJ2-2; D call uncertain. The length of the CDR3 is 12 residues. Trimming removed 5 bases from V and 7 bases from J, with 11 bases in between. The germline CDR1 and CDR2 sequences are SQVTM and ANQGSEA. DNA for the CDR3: TGCAGCGTTTCTGGTATGGGCGGGGAGCTGTTTTTT. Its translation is CSVSGMGGELFF.

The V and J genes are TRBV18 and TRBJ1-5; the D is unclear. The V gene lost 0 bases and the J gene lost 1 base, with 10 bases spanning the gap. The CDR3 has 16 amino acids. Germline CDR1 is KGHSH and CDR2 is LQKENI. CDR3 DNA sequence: TGTGCCAGCTCACCACCCGTCCGAACCAGCAATCAGCCCCAGCATTTT. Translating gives CASSPPVRTSNQPQHF. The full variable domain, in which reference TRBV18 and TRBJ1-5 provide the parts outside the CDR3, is NAGVMQNPRHLVRRRGQEARLRCSPMKGHSHVYWYRQLPEEGLKFMVYLQKENIIDESGMPKERFSAEFPKEGPSILRIQQVVRGDSAAYFCASSPPVRTSNQPQHFGDGTRLSIL.

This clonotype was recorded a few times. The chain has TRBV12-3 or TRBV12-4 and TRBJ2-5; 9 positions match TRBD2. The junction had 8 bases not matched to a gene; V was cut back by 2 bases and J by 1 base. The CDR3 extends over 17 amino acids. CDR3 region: CASSLRRGSGGQETQYF. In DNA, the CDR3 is TGTGCCAGCAGTTTAAGGAGGGGTAGCGGGGGCCAAGAGACCCAGTACTTC.

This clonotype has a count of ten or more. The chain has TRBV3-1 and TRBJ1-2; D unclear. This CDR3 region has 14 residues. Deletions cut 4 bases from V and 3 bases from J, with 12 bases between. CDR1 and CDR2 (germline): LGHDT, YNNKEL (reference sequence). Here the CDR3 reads CASSLGPPDYGYTF. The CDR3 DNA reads TGTGCCAGCAGCCTTGGACCCCCAGACTATGGCTACACCTTC.

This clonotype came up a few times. In nucleotides, the CDR3 is TGTGCCAGCAGCAGATCCCTAGCGGGAGGGCCGGTTGAGCAGTTCTTC. Its protein is CASSRSLAGGPVEQFF. The V gene is TRBV7-9, the J gene TRBJ2-1; 12 bases map to TRBD2. CDR3 length equals 16 residues. Trimming at V came to 5 bases and at J to 9 bases, leaving 11 bases not matched to a gene. Per the germline V gene, CDR1 is SEHNR and CDR2 is FQNEAQ (reference sequence). Based on the CDR3 plus reference TRBV7-9 and TRBJ2-1, the full variable domain is DTGVSQNPRHKITKRGQNVTFRCDPISEHNRLYWYRQTLGQGPEFLTYFQNEAQLEKSRLLSDRFSAERPKGSFSTLEIQRTEQGDSAMYLCASSRSLAGGPVEQFFGPGTRLTVL.

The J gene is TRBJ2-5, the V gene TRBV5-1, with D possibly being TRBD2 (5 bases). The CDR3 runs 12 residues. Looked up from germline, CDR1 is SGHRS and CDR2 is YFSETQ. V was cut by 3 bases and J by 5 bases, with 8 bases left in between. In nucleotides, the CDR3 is TGCGCCAGCAGCTCTGAGCGGGAGACCCAGTACTTC. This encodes CASSSERETQYF.

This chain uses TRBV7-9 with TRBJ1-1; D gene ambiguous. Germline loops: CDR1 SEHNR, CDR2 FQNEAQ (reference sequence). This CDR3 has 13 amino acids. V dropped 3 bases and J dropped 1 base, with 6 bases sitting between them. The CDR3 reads CASSFGKNTEAFF. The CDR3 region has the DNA TGTGCCAGCAGCTTCGGCAAGAACACTGAAGCTTTCTTT.

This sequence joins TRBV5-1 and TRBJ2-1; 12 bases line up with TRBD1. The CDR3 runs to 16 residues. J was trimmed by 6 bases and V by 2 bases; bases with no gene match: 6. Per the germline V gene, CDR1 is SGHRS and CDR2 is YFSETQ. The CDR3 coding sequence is TGCGCCAGCAGCTTCACCGGGACAGGGGGCCTCAATGAGCAGTTCTTC. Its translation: CASSFTGTGGLNEQFF.

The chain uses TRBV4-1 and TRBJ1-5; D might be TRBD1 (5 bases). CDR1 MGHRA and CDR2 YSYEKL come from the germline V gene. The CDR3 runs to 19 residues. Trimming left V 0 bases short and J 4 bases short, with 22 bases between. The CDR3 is CASSQEASGRGTGNQPQHF. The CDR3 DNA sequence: TGCGCCAGCAGCCAAGAGGCCTCGGGACGGGGGACGGGAAATCAGCCCCAGCATTTT.

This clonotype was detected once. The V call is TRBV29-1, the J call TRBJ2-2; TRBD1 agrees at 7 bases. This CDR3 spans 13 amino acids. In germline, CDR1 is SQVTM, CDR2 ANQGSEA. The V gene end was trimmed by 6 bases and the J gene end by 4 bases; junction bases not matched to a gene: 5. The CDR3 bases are TGCAGCGTAGAGGGACAGTCCACCGGGGAGCTGTTTTTT. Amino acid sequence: CSVEGQSTGELFF.